This T cell receptor (beta chain) is from a study of T cells after yellow fever vaccination. Findings of the study overall: Weaker overall was a secondary response that nonetheless peaked faster, on day 5 versus 15. The booster saw the reappearance of most primary-vaccination clones (roughly 96% CD4, around 88% CD8).

TCRdb itself ran the 5' RACE reads through MiXCR, one entry per CDR3 protein. Found here are 40,000 or so distinct CDR3 sequences, under 8% of them singletons; the top ten hold approximately 15%. The CDR3 is 17 amino acids. The germline CDR1 and CDR2 sequences are SNHLY and FYNNEI. V lost 6 bases and J lost 1, with 20 bases in between. This clonotype showed up many times. This specimen was CD8+ T cells not binding an NS4B(214-222) dextramer, sorted from PBMCs, taken 45 days after the yellow fever booster vaccination. The TCR comes from a man aged 25 to 40 who received the YFV17D yellow fever vaccine. The genes are TRBV2 and TRBJ2-3; D not certain. The CDR3 nucleotides read TGTGCCAGCAGGTCACCCTCTTCGATACAACGCACAGATACGCAGTATTTT. Encoded protein: CASRSPSSIQRTDTQYF.